A selection of T cell receptor beta chains follows, all from one sample in a study of a mutant IDH1 vaccine in newly diagnosed glioma. Measured with immunoSEQ multiplex PCR; TCRdb has only the in-frame clones, and not every one. Here the sample spans about 50,000 clones, roughly 75% being singletons. Antigen specificity for these receptors is unknown. The specimen was PBMCs, collected from a glioma patient whose treatment included an IDH1 peptide vaccine. Receptor source: a man aged 50 to 60 with glioma. Each CDR3 is given with its conserved first and last residue. D genes are given only for firm matches. Only some rows state a clone size, as once, few, many or a class for expanded clones.

>-|-|TRBV2|TRBJ2-7
CASNGREQYF
TGTGCCAGCAACGGGCGCGAGCAGTACTTC
>-|-|TRBV9|TRBJ2-7
CASSVGEGAYEQYF
TGTGCCAGCAGCGTAGGGGAGGGGGCCTACGAGCAGTACTTC
>-|TRBD1|TRBV10-3|TRBJ2-2
CAIWGQGGTGELFF
TGTGCCATTTGGGGACAGGGTGGCACCGGGGAGCTGTTTTTT
>-|-|TRBV6-5|TRBJ1-5
CASSRDSNQPQHF
TGTGCCAGCAGCCGGGACAGCAATCAGCCCCAGCATTTT
>-|TRBD2|TRBV14|TRBJ2-3
CASRGSGHTDTQYF
TGTGCCAGCAGGGGTAGCGGGCACACAGATACGCAGTATTTT
>-|-|TRBV5-1|TRBJ1-4
CASRLLATNEKLFF
TGCGCCAGCAGGCTCCTTGCAACTAATGAAAAACTGTTTTTT
>-|-|TRBV20-1|TRBJ1-1
CSASIGTEAFF
TGCAGTGCTAGCATCGGCACTGAAGCTTTCTTT
>-|-|TRBV4-2|TRBJ2-2
CASSQGGARTQAGELFF
TGTGCCAGCAGCCAAGGTGGGGCCAGAACCCAGGCCGGGGAGCTGTTTTTT
>-|-|TRBV28|TRBJ1-4
CASSPPGAREKLFF
TGTGCCAGCAGTCCCCCGGGCGCAAGGGAAAAACTGTTTTTT
>few|-|TRBV27|TRBJ1-3
CASSLNSVSGNTIYF
TGTGCCAGCAGTCTAAACTCCGTCTCTGGAAACACCATATATTTT
>-|TRBD1|TRBV11-3|TRBJ1-6
CASSPGQAGSPLHF
TGTGCCAGCAGCCCGGGACAGGCGGGTTCACCCCTCCACTTT
>-|TRBD1|TRBV2|TRBJ2-4
CAGAGTGENIQYF
TGTGCCGGAGCCGGGACAGGGGAAAACATTCAGTACTTC
>-|TRBD1|TRBV5-1|TRBJ2-6
CASSVSGQPTSGANVLTF
TGCGCCAGCAGCGTATCGGGACAGCCGACCTCTGGGGCCAACGTCCTGACTTTC
>-|TRBD1|TRBV2|TRBJ1-2
CASRHRDRDGGYTF
TGTGCCAGCAGACACCGGGACAGGGACGGTGGCTACACCTTC
>-|TRBD1|TRBV5-1|TRBJ1-1
CASSPDRGQGIEAFF
TGCGCCAGCAGCCCGGACAGGGGGCAAGGAATTGAAGCTTTCTTT
>-|-|TRBV6-5|TRBJ1-2
CASSYSRGYGYTF
TGTGCCAGCAGTTACTCCCGAGGCTATGGCTACACCTTC
>-|-|TRBV9|TRBJ1-5
CASSEQEDQPQHF
TGTGCCAGCAGCGAGCAGGAGGATCAGCCCCAGCATTTT
>few|TRBD1|TRBV5-1|TRBJ2-1
CASSLGTGAEQFF
TGCGCCAGCAGCTTGGGAACAGGGGCCGAGCAGTTCTTC
>once|TRBD1|TRBV27|TRBJ2-1
CASVPGQSLSSNEQFF
TGTGCCAGTGTCCCGGGACAGAGTTTGAGTTCCAATGAGCAGTTCTTC
>once|-|TRBV10-1|TRBJ1-5
CASSGNLGEPQHF
TGCGCCAGCAGTGGAAACTTGGGGGAGCCCCAGCATTTT
>-|-|TRBV5-4|TRBJ2-1
CASSWTPGPNNEQFF
TGTGCCAGCAGCTGGACCCCCGGCCCAAACAATGAGCAGTTCTTC
>-|-|TRBV27|TRBJ2-7
CASSFDLTGPYEQYF
TGTGCCAGCAGTTTCGACCTTACAGGACCCTACGAGCAGTACTTC
>few|-|TRBV9|TRBJ1-5
CASSVEVNQPQHF
TGTGCCAGCAGCGTAGAGGTCAATCAGCCCCAGCATTTT
>medium-sized|-|TRBV30|TRBJ1-5
CALSQLGGPQHF
TGTGCCTTATCACAGTTGGGGGGGCCCCAGCATTTT
>-|-|TRBV6-5|TRBJ2-7
CASSYLGGREQYF
TGTGCCAGCAGTTACCTGGGGGGCAGGGAGCAGTACTTC
>-|-|TRBV9|TRBJ1-1
CASTQAPLRDTEAFF
TGTGCCAGCACCCAAGCCCCCCTTAGGGATACTGAAGCTTTCTTT
>-|-|TRBV29-1|TRBJ2-1
CSAGETNYNEQFF
TGCAGCGCGGGGGAGACGAATTACAATGAGCAGTTCTTC
>-|TRBD1|TRBV9|TRBJ1-4
CASSATGGITNEKLFF
TGTGCCAGCAGCGCGACAGGGGGTATAACTAATGAAAAACTGTTTTTT
>-|-|TRBV5-1|TRBJ2-1
CASSADGSSYNEQFF
TGCGCCAGCAGCGCGGACGGGAGCTCCTACAATGAGCAGTTCTTC
>-|-|TRBV14|TRBJ2-5
CASSQAIGGAETQYF
TGTGCCAGCAGCCAGGCTATAGGAGGGGCAGAGACCCAGTACTTC
>-|-|TRBV5-1|TRBJ2-7
CASSSKAGDYEQYF
TGCGCCAGCAGCTCCAAGGCAGGGGACTACGAGCAGTACTTC
>-|TRBD2|TRBV19|TRBJ2-5
CASSQGLAGETQYF
TGTGCCAGTAGTCAGGGACTAGCGGGAGAGACCCAGTACTTC
>once|TRBD1|TRBV7-8|TRBJ2-1
CASSLGVGRQGYNEQFF
TGTGCCAGCAGCTTAGGAGTAGGGCGACAGGGATACAATGAGCAGTTCTTC
>-|-|TRBV9|TRBJ1-4
CASSRGGPSTNEKLFF
TGTGCCAGCAGCCGGGGGGGACCCTCAACTAATGAAAAACTGTTTTTT
>-|-|TRBV2|TRBJ1-1
CASSEALYVTEAFF
TGTGCCAGCAGTGAAGCCCTGTACGTCACTGAAGCTTTCTTT
>few|TRBD1|TRBV7-2|TRBJ2-7
CASSPTGGNYEQYF
TGTGCCAGCAGCCCGACAGGGGGCAACTACGAGCAGTACTTC
>-|-|TRBV28|TRBJ2-1
CASSSYNEQFF
TGTGCCAGCAGCTCCTACAATGAGCAGTTCTTC
>-|-|TRBV7-2|TRBJ1-1
CASSSYAEEEAFF
TGTGCCAGCAGCTCTTACGCGGAGGAGGAAGCTTTCTTT
>once|-|TRBV5-1|TRBJ1-2
CASSLGGHYGYTF
TGCGCCAGCAGCTTGGGGGGGCACTATGGCTACACCTTC
>-|-|TRBV19|TRBJ1-3
CASSKDGGFSGNTIYF
TGTGCCAGTAGTAAGGACGGAGGTTTCTCTGGAAACACCATATATTTT
>-|-|TRBV9|TRBJ2-1
CASSVEVNSYNEQFF
TGTGCCAGCAGCGTAGAGGTAAACTCCTACAATGAGCAGTTCTTC
>-|-|TRBV6-5|TRBJ1-2
CASIHGARGGYTF
TGTGCCAGCATCCACGGAGCTAGGGGAGGCTACACCTTC